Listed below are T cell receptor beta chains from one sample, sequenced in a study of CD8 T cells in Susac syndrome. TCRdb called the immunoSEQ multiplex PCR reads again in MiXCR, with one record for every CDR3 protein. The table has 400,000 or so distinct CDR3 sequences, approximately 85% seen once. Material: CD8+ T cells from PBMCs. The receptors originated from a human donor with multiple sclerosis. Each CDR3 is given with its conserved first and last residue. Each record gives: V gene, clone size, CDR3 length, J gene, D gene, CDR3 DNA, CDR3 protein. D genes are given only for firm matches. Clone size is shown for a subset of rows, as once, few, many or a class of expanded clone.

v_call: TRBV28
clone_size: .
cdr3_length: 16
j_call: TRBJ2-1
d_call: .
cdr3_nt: TGTGCCAGCAGGTTAGGACCCACCCCAGGATACAATGAGCAGTTCTTC
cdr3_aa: CASRLGPTPGYNEQFF

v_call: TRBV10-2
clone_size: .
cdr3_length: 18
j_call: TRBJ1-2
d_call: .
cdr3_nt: TGCGCCAGCAGTGACGAGAGGACAGTTAAACATTTTAACTATGGCTACACCTTC
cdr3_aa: CASSDERTVKHFNYGYTF

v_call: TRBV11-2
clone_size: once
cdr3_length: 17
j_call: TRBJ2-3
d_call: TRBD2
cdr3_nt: TGTGCCAGCAGCATAGCGGGAGGAACTCGAAGCACAGATACGCAGTATTTT
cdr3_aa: CASSIAGGTRSTDTQYF

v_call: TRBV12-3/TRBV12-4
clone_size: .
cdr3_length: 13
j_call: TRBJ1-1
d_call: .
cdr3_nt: TGTGCCAGCAGTCGCCAGGTAAACACTGAAGCTTTCTTT
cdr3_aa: CASSRQVNTEAFF

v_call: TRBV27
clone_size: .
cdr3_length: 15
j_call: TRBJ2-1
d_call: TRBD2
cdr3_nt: TGTGCCAGCAGATTGACTAGCGCCGCGGGTAATGAGCAGTTCTTC
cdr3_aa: CASRLTSAAGNEQFF

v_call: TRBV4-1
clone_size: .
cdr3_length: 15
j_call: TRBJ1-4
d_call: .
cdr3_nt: TGCGCCAGCAGCCAAGAAGGGTTAGCTAATGAAAAACTGTTTTTT
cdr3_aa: CASSQEGLANEKLFF

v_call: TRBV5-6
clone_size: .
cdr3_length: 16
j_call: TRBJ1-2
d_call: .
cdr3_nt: TGTGCCAGCAGCTTTCTAGACACCTTAGAAAACTATGGCTACACCTTC
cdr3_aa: CASSFLDTLENYGYTF

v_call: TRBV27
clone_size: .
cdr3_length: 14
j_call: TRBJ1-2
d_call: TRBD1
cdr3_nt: TGTGCCAGCAGAATCCTAGACAGGGAAGATGGCTACACCTTC
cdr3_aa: CASRILDREDGYTF

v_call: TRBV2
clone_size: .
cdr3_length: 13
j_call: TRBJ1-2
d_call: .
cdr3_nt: TGTGCCAGCAGGAACAGGGAAATCGACGGCTACACCTTC
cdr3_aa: CASRNREIDGYTF

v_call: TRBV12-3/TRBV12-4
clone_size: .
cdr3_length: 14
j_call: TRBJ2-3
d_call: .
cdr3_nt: TGTGCCAGCAGTCTTACCACTAGCACAGATACGCAGTATTTT
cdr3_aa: CASSLTTSTDTQYF

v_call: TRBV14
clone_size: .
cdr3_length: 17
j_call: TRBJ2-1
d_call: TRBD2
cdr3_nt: TGTGCCAGCAGCCCCCCGGGACTAGCGGGCCTCTACAATGAGCAGTTCTTC
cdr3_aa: CASSPPGLAGLYNEQFF

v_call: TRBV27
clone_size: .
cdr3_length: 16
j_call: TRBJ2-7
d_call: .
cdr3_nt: TGTGCCAGCAGTTTAATTGCGGGACCCACTCCGGACGAGCAGTACTTC
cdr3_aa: CASSLIAGPTPDEQYF

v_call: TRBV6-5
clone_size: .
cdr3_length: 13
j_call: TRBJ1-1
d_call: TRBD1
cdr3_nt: TGTGCCGTCAGAACAGGGGCAGGCACTGAAGCTTTCTTT
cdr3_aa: CAVRTGAGTEAFF

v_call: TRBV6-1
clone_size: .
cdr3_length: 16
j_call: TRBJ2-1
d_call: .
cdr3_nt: TGTGCCAGCAGTGATCGAACAGGAAGCTCCTACAATGAGCAGTTCTTC
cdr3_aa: CASSDRTGSSYNEQFF

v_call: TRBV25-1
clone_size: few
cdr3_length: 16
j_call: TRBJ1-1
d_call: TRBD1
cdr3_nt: TGTGCCAGCAGTGGACAGGGTCGGGCGGTAAACACTGAAGCTTTCTTT
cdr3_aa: CASSGQGRAVNTEAFF

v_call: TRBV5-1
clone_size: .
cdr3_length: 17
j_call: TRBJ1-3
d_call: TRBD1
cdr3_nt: TGCGCCAGCAGCGACGGGACAGGGGGCCACTCTGGAAACACCATATATTTT
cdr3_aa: CASSDGTGGHSGNTIYF

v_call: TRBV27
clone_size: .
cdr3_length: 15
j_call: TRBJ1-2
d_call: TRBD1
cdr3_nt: TGTGCCAGCAGTTATGGGGGAGGGGGCGGCTATGGCTACACCTTC
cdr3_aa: CASSYGGGGGYGYTF

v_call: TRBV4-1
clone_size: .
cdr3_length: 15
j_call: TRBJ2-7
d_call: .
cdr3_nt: TGCGCCAGCAGCCAAGACATCAGGGGGGCCTACGAGCAGTACTTC
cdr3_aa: CASSQDIRGAYEQYF

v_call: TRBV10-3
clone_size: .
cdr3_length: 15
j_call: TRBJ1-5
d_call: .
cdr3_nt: TGTGCCATCAGTGAGTCGAACAGGGTCAATCAGCCCCAGCATTTT
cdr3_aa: CAISESNRVNQPQHF

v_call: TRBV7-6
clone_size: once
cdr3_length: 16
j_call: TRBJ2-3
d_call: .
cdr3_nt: TGTGCCAGCAGCTTATCCCCGACAGGTGTCGCAGATACGCAGTATTTT
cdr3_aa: CASSLSPTGVADTQYF

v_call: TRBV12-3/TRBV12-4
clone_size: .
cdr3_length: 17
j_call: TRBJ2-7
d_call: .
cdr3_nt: TGTGCCAGCAGTCCCCAAGGGGTGAGTGACACATCCTACGAGCAGTACTTC
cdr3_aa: CASSPQGVSDTSYEQYF

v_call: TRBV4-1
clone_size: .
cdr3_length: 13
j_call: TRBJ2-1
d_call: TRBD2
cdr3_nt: TGCGCCAGCAGCCAATACCTAGCGGGTGAGCAGTTCTTC
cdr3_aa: CASSQYLAGEQFF

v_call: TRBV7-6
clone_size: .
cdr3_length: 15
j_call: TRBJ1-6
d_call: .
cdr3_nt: TGTGCCAGCAGCTTAGCGGTCTCCTATAATTCACCCCTCCACTTT
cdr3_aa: CASSLAVSYNSPLHF

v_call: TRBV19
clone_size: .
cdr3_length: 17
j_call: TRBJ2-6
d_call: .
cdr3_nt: TGTGCCAGTAGTACGATGAAAGAGAGCTCTGGGGCCAACGTCCTGACTTTC
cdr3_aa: CASSTMKESSGANVLTF

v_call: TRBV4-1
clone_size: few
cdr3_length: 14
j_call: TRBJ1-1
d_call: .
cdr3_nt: TGCGCCAGCAGCCCACAGATGATGAACACTGAAGCTTTCTTT
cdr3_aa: CASSPQMMNTEAFF

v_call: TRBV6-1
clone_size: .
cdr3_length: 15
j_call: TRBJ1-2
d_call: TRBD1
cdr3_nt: TGTGCCAGCAGTGAAGAAACAGGGGGCTACTATGGCTACACCTTC
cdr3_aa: CASSEETGGYYGYTF

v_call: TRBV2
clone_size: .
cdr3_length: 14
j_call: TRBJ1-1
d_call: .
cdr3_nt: TGTGCCAGCAGTGACCCCACCATGAACACTGAAGCTTTCTTT
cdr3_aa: CASSDPTMNTEAFF

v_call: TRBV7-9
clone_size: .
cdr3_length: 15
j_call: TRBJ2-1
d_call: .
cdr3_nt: TGTGCCAGCAGCGGTGGGCGGGACAGACTCAATGAGCAGTTCTTC
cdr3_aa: CASSGGRDRLNEQFF

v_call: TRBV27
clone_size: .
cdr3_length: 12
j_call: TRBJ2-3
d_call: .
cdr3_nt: TGTGCCAGCATTGGTGGAACAGATACGCAGTATTTT
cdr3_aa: CASIGGTDTQYF

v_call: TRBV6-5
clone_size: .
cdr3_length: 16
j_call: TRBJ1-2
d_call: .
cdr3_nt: TGTGCCAGCAGTTACTCCGGAGGCGGTACTAACTATGGCTACACCTTC
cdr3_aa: CASSYSGGGTNYGYTF

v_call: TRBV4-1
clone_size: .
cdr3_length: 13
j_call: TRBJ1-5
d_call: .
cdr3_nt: TGCGCCAGCAGCCCCTATGTACAACAGCCCCAGCATTTT
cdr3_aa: CASSPYVQQPQHF

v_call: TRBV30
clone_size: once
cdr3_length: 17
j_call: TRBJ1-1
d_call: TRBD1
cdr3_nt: TGTGCCTGGAGCGATCGTTGGGACAGGGGATTGAACACTGAAGCTTTCTTT
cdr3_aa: CAWSDRWDRGLNTEAFF

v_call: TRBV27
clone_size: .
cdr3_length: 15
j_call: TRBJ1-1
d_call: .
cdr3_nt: TGTGCCAGCAGTTCCGTGGGCCAGGGGAACACTGAAGCTTTCTTT
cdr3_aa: CASSSVGQGNTEAFF

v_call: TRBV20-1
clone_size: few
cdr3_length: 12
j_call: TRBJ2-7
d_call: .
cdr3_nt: TGCAGTGCTTCCGAAAACTCCTACGAGCAGTACTTC
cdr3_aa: CSASENSYEQYF

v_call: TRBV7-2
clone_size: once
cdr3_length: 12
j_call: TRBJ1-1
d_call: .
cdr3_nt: TGTGCCAGCAGCCCGATCAGGAGGGAGGCTTTCTTT
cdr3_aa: CASSPIRREAFF

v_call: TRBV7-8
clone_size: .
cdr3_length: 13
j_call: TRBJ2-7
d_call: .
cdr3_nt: TGTGCCAGCAGCTTCGCGGGGGCGGGAGAGCAGTACTTC
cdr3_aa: CASSFAGAGEQYF

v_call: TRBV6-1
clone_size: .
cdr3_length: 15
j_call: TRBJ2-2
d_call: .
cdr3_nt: TGTGCCAGCAGTTTCCCCGGGGGAGCCGGCGGGGAGCTGTTTTTT
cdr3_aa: CASSFPGGAGGELFF

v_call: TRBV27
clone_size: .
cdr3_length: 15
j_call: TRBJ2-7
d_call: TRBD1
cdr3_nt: TGTGCCAGCAGTTTAACAGGGGGCAATACCTACGAGCAGTACTTC
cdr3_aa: CASSLTGGNTYEQYF

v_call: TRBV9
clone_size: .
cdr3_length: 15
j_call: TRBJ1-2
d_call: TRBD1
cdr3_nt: TGTGCCAGCAGTTTTACAGGGGATTTAAACTATGGCTACACCTTC
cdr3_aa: CASSFTGDLNYGYTF

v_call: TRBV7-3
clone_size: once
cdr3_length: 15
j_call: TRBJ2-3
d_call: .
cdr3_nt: TGTGCCAGCAGCCGTCTCTATCCCGGGGACATATCCTTGTATTTT
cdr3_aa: CASSRLYPGDISLYF

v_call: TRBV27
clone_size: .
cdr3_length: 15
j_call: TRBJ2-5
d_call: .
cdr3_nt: TGTGCCAGCAGTTTATCGGTCTTATCCCAAGAGACCCAGTACTTC
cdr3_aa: CASSLSVLSQETQYF

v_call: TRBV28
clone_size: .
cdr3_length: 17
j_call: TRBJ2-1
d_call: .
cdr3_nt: TGTGCCAGCAGTTCCCCACCAAGCGGCAGCTCCTACAATGAGCAGTTCTTC
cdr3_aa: CASSSPPSGSSYNEQFF

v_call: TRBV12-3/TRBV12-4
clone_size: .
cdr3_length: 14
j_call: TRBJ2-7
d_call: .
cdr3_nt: TGTGCCAGCAGTTTAAGGCAGGGAGTGGACGAGCAGTACTTC
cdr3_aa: CASSLRQGVDEQYF

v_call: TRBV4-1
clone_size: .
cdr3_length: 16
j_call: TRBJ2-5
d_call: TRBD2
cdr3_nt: TGCGCCAGCAGCTATGATTTAAGCGGGGCCGGGGAGACCCAGTACTTC
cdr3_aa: CASSYDLSGAGETQYF

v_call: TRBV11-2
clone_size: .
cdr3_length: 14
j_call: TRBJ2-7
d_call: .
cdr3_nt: TGTGCCAGCAGCTTTTCCGACGGTTCTGGGCGGGAGTACTTC
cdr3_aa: CASSFSDGSGREYF

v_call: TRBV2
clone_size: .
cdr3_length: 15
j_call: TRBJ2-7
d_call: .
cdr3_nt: TGTGCCAGCAGTGAATTTGTTGCTGGCACCTACGAGCAGTACTTC
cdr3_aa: CASSEFVAGTYEQYF

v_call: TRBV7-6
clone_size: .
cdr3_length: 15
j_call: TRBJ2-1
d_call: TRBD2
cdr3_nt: TGTGCCAGCACGCTGACTAGCGGGGGGGCCAATGAGCAGTTCTTC
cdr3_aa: CASTLTSGGANEQFF

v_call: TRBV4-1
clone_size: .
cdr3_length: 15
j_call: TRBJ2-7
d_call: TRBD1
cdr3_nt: TGCGCCAGCAGCCAAGGGGCGACAGGGGGCTACGAGCAGTACTTC
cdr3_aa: CASSQGATGGYEQYF

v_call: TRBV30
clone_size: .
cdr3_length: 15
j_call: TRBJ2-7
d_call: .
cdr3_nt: TGTGCCTGGAGTGTACCGGAAGGGGGAGTATACGAGCAGTACTTC
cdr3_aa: CAWSVPEGGVYEQYF

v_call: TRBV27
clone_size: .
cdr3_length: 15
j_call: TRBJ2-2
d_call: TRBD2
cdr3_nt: TGTGCCAGCAGTTCACTAGCGACGAACACCGGGGAGCTGTTTTTT
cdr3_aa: CASSSLATNTGELFF

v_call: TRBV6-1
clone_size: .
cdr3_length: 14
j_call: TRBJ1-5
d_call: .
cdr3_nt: TGTGCCAGCAGTGCCAGAAGTAGCAATCAGCCCCAGCATTTT
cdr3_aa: CASSARSSNQPQHF

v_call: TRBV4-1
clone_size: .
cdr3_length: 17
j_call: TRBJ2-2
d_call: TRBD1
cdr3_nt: TGCGCCAGCAGCCGGCTGGGACAGGGGATGAACACCGGGGAGCTGTTTTTT
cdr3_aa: CASSRLGQGMNTGELFF

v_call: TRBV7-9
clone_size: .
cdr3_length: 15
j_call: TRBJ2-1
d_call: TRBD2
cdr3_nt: TGTGCCAGCAGCGAAGGGACTAGCGGGGGTTGGGAGCAGTTCTTC
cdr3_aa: CASSEGTSGGWEQFF

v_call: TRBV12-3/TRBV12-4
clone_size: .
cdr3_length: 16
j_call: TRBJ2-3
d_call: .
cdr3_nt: TGTGCCAGCAGACCCAGGGGAGGAGGGGCCGCAGATACGCAGTATTTT
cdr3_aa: CASRPRGGGAADTQYF

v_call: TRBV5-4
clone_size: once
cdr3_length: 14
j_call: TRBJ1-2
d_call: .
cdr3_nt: TGTGCCAGCAGCTTGGGCCAGGGGTTTGCTGGCTACACCTTC
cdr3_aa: CASSLGQGFAGYTF

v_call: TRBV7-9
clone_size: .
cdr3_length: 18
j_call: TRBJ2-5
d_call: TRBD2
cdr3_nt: TGTGCCAGCAGCATTCCCAGTTTACAGCGGGAGCTCGGAGGGGCCCAGTACTTC
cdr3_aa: CASSIPSLQRELGGAQYF

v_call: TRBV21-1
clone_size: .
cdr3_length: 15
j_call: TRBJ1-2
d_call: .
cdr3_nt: TGTGCCAGCAGCAATGACGCAGGGGTTGACTATGGCTACACCTTC
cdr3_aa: CASSNDAGVDYGYTF

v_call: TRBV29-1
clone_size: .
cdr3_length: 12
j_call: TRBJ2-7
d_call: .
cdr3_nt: TGCAGCGTTGCCGGGTTTTCCTACGAGCAGTACTTC
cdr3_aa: CSVAGFSYEQYF

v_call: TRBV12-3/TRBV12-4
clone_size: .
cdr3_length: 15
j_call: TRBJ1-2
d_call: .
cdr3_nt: TGTGCCAGCAACCGGGCGGGGTGGGCGGACTATGGCTACACCTTC
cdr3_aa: CASNRAGWADYGYTF